These T cell receptor beta chains were read from a single sample in a study of graft-versus-host responses after intestinal transplantation. Sequenced by immunoSEQ multiplex PCR; TCRdb stores in-frame clones only, minus some. Counted here are about 100,000 clones, 87% occurring once; the ten biggest clones make up approximately 0.88%. Antigens of these TCRs are unknown. This material consisted of unstimulated CD4+ T cells sorted from spleen or lymph node cells, taken before intestinal transplant. All receptors come from a human donor who received an intestinal transplant. Both conserved end residues are part of each CDR3. A D gene is named only where the DNA matches it firmly. Size values are once, few and many counts, or a class for expanded clones, and some rows have none.

TRBD1	TRBV6-6	NA	TRBJ1-5	CASRRDRAGNQPQHF	TGTGCCAGCAGGCGGGACAGGGCGGGCAATCAGCCCCAGCATTTT
TRBD2	TRBV29-1	NA	TRBJ2-1	CSVGDEASGYNEQFF	TGCAGCGTTGGAGATGAGGCTAGCGGGTACAATGAGCAGTTCTTC
TRBD1	TRBV9	once	TRBJ1-3	CASSIQGNGNTIYF	TGTGCCAGCAGCATACAGGGGAATGGAAACACCATATATTTT
TRBD1	TRBV7-3	NA	TRBJ2-5	CASSLNGAQQGAQYF	TGTGCCAGCAGCTTAAACGGGGCCCAACAGGGGGCCCAGTACTTC